The source of this T cell receptor beta chain is a study of a mutant IDH1 vaccine in newly diagnosed glioma. For the study at large: Vaccines were first given 4-6 weeks after radiotherapy alone, or with temozolomide cycles. Former treatment meant radiotherapy, temozolomide, or both; the majority had gotten both.

Profiling relied on immunoSEQ multiplex PCR, and the TCRdb table lists in-frame clones only, not all of them. The sample holds roughly 40,000 clones; approximately 90% are singletons and the top ten take roughly 2.8%. In regard to this clone: Its specificity is not known.

Time point described: week 5, during vaccination. Each vaccine dose was 300 ug of mutant IDH1 20-mer peptide, with topical imiquimod. The CDR3 runs to 14 residues. Germline CDR1 and CDR2: MRHNA and SNTAGT. With V trimmed by 4 bases and J by 0 bases, 0 bases remained unmatched. The chain recombines TRBV6-4 with TRBJ2-1; TRBD2 agrees at 7 bases. The sequencing here drew on PBMCs, taken from a glioma patient whose treatment included an IDH1 peptide vaccine. The sequence came from a man between 45 and 60 years old with glioma. CDR3 sequence: CASSASGSYNEQFF. CDR3 sequence (DNA): TGTGCCAGCAGTGCTAGCGGCTCCTACAATGAGCAGTTCTTC.